Shown below are 12 T cell receptor beta chains from a single sample sequenced in a study of Tregs in tolerant kidney transplant recipients. Method: immunoSEQ multiplex PCR; TCRdb's copy keeps in-frame clones and lacks some. The data show tens of thousands of clones, 93% seen once. Recipients received nonmyeloablative bone marrow transplants from related graft donors, with transient mixed chimerism. The sample in question was CD4+ T cells from blood (PBMCs), obtained 12 months after the transplant. The receptors stem from a human patient who received a combined kidney and bone marrow transplant. Some T cells may be the graft donor's.

This sequence joins TRBV9 and TRBJ1-2, with unresolved D. The germline V and J ends were trimmed by 4 bases and 3 bases, with 16 bases remaining between them. The CDR3 consists of 15 residues. The germline V gene has CDR1 SGDLS and CDR2 YYNGEE. The CDR3 spells CASSLGGFSDYGYTF. The CDR3 DNA is TGTGCCAGCAGCCTCGGAGGGTTTTCGGACTATGGCTACACCTTC. The full variable domain, in which reference TRBV9 and TRBJ1-2 provide the parts outside the CDR3, is DSGVTQTPKHLITATGQRVTLRCSPRSGDLSVYWYQQSLDQGLQFLIQYYNGEERAKGNILERFSAQQFPDLHSELNLSSLELGDSALYFCASSLGGFSDYGYTFGSGTRLTVV.

The genes are TRBV5-6 and TRBJ1-5; D gene unclear. Trimming shortened V by 0 bases and J by 4 bases, and 17 bases separated the two germline ends. The CDR3 loop spans 17 amino acids. CDR1 and CDR2 from the germline V gene are SGHDT and YYEEEE. CDR3 residues: CASSLGPLSGLNQPQHF. As DNA, the CDR3 is TGTGCCAGCAGCTTGGGCCCTCTCAGTGGACTTAATCAGCCCCAGCATTTT.

This clone was observed once. This sequence joins TRBV7-2 and TRBJ2-7; a weak D match, TRBD1 (6 bases). The CDR3 loop spans 13 amino acids. Per the germline V gene, CDR1 is SGHTA and CDR2 is FQGNSA. The germline V and J ends were trimmed by 4 bases and 6 bases, with 13 bases remaining between them. The CDR3 region is CASSWVSRGEQYF. CDR3 coding DNA: TGTGCCAGCAGCTGGGTCTCCAGGGGCGAGCAGTACTTC.

This clone was detected once. The J gene is TRBJ2-7, the V gene TRBV5-1; D perhaps matches TRBD2 (6 bases). The germline V and J ends were trimmed by 2 bases and 0 bases, with 12 bases remaining between them. This CDR3 region has 15 residues. CDR1 is SGHRS and CDR2 is YFSETQ in the germline V gene. CDR3 region: CASSLGTLSSYEQYF. CDR3 coding DNA: TGCGCCAGCAGCTTAGGGACTTTGAGCTCCTACGAGCAGTACTTC.

The chain links TRBV7-2 to TRBJ1-3; TRBD1 might be the D (5 bases). V lost 1 base and J 0 bases, leaving 7 bases between the germline ends. CDR1 and CDR2 (germline): SGHTA, FQGNSA. This CDR3 spans 15 amino acids. This chain's CDR3 is CASSLETVSGNTIYF. CDR3 bases: TGTGCCAGCAGCTTAGAGACAGTCTCTGGAAACACCATATATTTT.

The V call is TRBV4-1, the J call TRBJ2-1; perhaps TRBD2 as D (6 bases). There are 16 residues in the CDR3. Germline loops: CDR1 MGHRA, CDR2 YSYEKL. Trimming pared 1 base from V and 5 bases from J, leaving 15 bases between. In nucleotides, the CDR3 is TGCGCCAGCAGCCAAGTCGGTAGCGGAGTAAACAATGAGCAGTTCTTC. This sequence encodes CASSQVGSGVNNEQFF.

V usage is TRBV11-2 and J usage is TRBJ2-7; 7 bases agree with TRBD1. The CDR3 runs 14 residues. In germline, CDR1 is SGHAT, CDR2 FQNNGV. The V segment lost 5 bases and the J segment 2 bases; nucleotides outside the gene matches: 6. CDR3 residues: CASSHNRGPYEQYF. In DNA form, the CDR3 reads TGTGCCAGCAGCCACAATAGGGGGCCCTACGAGCAGTACTTC.

V gene TRBV10-3 combines with J gene TRBJ1-1, with D perhaps TRBD1 (5 bases). Germline V gene data show CDR1 as ENHRY and CDR2 as SYGVKD. V was cut by 2 bases and J by 6 bases, with 13 bases left in between. The CDR3 is made up of 14 amino acids. The DNA for the CDR3 is TGTGCCATCAGTGAGCCTTGGGGGGGAGCTGAAGCTTTCTTT. Translating it yields CAISEPWGGAEAFF.

This clone was recorded only once. The rearrangement links TRBV28 to TRBJ1-5, with D unclear. Germline V gene lookup returns CDR1 MDHEN and CDR2 SYDVKM. Trimming cost V 3 bases and J 6 bases, with 12 bases left between them. The CDR3 runs to 14 residues. CDR3 sequence (DNA): TGTGCCAGCAGTTTCCCCCATGTGAGTCAGCCCCAGCATTTT. Its protein product is CASSFPHVSQPQHF.

The rearrangement links TRBV15 to TRBJ1-1; D is uncertain. Trimming removed 1 base from V and 4 bases from J, with 13 bases in between. Germline loops: CDR1 LNHNV, CDR2 YYDKDF (reference sequence). The CDR3 extends over 15 amino acids. The CDR3 here is CATSRVRAAGTEAFF. CDR3 nucleotide sequence: TGTGCCACCAGCAGAGTCCGGGCCGCGGGCACTGAAGCTTTCTTT. Complete variable domain (other parts from reference TRBV15 and TRBJ1-1): DAMVIQNPRYQVTQFGKPVTLSCSQTLNHNVMYWYQQKSSQAPKLLFHYYDKDFNNEADTPDNFQSRRPNTSFCFLDIRSPGLGDTAMYLCATSRVRAAGTEAFFGQGTRLTVV.

V and J are TRBV7-2 and TRBJ1-2; D might be TRBD1 (5 bases). Germline CDR1 and CDR2: SGHTA and FQGNSA. The CDR3 is 15 amino acids. Trimming pared 1 base from V and 5 bases from J, leaving 14 bases between. CDR3 nucleotides: TGTGCCAGCAGCTTAGTCGCGACAGTTGCTTATGGCTACACCTTC. Translation gives CASSLVATVAYGYTF.

The CDR3: CASSTLGLSSTDTQYF. CDR3 nucleotides: TGTGCCAGTAGTACCCTTGGACTATCCAGCACAGATACGCAGTATTTT. The chain uses TRBV19 and TRBJ2-3, with D tentatively TRBD2 (6 bases). Trimming took 4 bases from V and 0 from J, leaving 14 bases between them. The CDR3 has 16 amino acids. Per the germline V gene, CDR1 is LNHDA and CDR2 is SQIVND (reference sequence).